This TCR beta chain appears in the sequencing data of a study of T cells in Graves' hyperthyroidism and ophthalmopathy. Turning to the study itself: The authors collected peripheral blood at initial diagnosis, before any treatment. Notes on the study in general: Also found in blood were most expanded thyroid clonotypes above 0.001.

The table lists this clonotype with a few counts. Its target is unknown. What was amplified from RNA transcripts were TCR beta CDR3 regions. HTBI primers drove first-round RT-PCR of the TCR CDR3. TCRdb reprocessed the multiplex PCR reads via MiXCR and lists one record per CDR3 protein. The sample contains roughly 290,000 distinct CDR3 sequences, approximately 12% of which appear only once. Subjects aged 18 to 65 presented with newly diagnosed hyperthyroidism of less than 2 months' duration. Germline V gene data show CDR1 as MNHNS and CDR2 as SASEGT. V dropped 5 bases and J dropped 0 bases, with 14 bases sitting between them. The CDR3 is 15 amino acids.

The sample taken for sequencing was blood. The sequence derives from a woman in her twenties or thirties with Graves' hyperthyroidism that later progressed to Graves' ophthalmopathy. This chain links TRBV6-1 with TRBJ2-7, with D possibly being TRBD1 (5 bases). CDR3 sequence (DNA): TGTGCCAGCAGTTTCATTTGGGGCGGCTCCTACGAGCAGTACTTC. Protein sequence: CASSFIWGGSYEQYF.